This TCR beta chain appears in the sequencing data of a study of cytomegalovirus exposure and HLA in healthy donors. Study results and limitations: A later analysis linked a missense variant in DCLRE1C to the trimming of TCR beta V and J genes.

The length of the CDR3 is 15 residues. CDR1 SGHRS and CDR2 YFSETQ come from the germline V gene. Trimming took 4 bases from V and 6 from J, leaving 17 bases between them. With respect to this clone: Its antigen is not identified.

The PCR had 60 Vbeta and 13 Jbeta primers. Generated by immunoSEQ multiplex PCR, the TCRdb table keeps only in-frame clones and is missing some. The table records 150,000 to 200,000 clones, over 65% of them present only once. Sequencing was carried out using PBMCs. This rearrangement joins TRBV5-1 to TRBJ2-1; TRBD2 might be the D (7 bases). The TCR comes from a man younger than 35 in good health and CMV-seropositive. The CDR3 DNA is TGCGCCAGCAGCGCGGAAGGGGGGGTAGGCAATGAGCAGTTCTTC. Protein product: CASSAEGGVGNEQFF.